The clone carrying this T cell receptor beta chain was counted ten times or more. The antigen is undetermined. Germline values: CDR1 SGHTA, CDR2 FQGNSA. The CDR3 is 11 residues long. The ends were cut back, 6 bases at V and 8 bases at J, with 8 bases in the middle. The donors, healthy Caucasians from Russia, were aged 6 to 90. The data were taken from a study of blood T cells in healthy people across ages. Study conclusions and caveats: In these data, TCR beta diversity tracked strongly with naive T cell percentage.

Sample-barcoded 5' priming and a J-beta primer mix drove a second PCR of 7 to 11 cycles. The template-switch adaptor, which had 12 random nucleotides, put a tag on each cDNA molecule. Each CDR3 protein gets one entry after TCRdb re-called the 5' RACE reads with MiXCR. The sample consists of about a million distinct CDR3 sequences, 45% to 50% of them appearing once. The chain employs TRBV7-2 and TRBJ2-1, with D hard to call. The clonotype was recovered from a man aged 25 to 40 in good health. Specimen: blood. In DNA, the CDR3 is TGTGCCAGCAGTCAAAGGGATGAGCAGTTCTTC. It translates to CASSQRDEQFF.